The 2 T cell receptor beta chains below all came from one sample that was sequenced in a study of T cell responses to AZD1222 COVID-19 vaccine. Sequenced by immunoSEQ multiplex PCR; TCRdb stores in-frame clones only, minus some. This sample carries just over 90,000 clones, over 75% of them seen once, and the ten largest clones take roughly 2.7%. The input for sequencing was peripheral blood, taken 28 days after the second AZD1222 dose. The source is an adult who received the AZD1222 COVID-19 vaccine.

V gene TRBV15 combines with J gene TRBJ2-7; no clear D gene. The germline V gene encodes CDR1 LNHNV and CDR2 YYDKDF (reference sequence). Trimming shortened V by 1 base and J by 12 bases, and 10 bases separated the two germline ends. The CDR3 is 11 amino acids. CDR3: CATSRGDILYF. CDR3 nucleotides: TGTGCCACCAGCAGAGGCGACATTTTGTACTTC.

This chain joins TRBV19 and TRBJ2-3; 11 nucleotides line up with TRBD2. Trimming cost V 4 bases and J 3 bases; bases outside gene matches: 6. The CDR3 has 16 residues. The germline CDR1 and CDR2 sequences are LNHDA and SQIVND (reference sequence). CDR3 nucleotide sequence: TGTGCCAGTAGTACCTATCTAGCGGGAGGTACAGATACGCAGTATTTT. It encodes CASSTYLAGGTDTQYF.